These 17 T cell receptor beta chains originate from one sample sequenced in a study of PD-L1 blockade in urothelial cancer. Documented time point: pretreatment peripheral blood. TCRdb keeps only in-frame clones here, not all; method: immunoSEQ multiplex PCR. This sample has some 74,000 clones, with around four fifths found just once. This material consisted of PBMCs, taken around atezolizumab (anti-PD-L1) treatment. The receptors come from a middle-aged man with urothelial cancer.

This chain uses TRBV19 with TRBJ1-5; 10 nucleotides align to TRBD1. Germline assignment: CDR1 LNHDA and CDR2 SQIVND (reference sequence). CDR3 length: 15 residues. V was clipped by 6 bases and J by 3 bases; unmatched bases: 5. The CDR3 protein is CASSTGTGANQPQHF. The CDR3 DNA reads as TGTGCCAGTAGCACCGGGACAGGGGCCAATCAGCCCCAGCATTTT.

The chain employs TRBV6-5 and TRBJ1-1; a possible D gene is TRBD1 (6 bases). The CDR3 spans 16 residues. The germline gives CDR1 MNHEY, CDR2 SVGAGI. V was clipped by 2 bases and J by 4 bases, with 17 bases between them. CDR3 in amino acids: CASSYRGTGPSTEAFF. The CDR3 DNA reads TGTGCCAGCAGTTACCGCGGTACAGGGCCTTCCACTGAAGCTTTCTTT.

This clone showed up just once. The chain combines TRBV5-1 with TRBJ2-1; tentative D call: TRBD1 (6 bases). The CDR3 has 17 amino acids. Trimming took off 6 bases at V and 0 bases at J, with 19 bases between the two ends. Germline values: CDR1 SGHRS, CDR2 YFSETQ. The CDR3 sequence: CASMDGTLLSSYNEQFF. CDR3 nucleotide sequence: TGCGCCAGCATGGACGGGACACTCCTGAGCTCCTACAATGAGCAGTTCTTC.

In its sample, this clone was seen a few times. One end of the junction fails to match germline, which may point to a read error. The rearrangement links TRBV6-1 to TRBJ1-1, with D tentatively TRBD1 (5 bases). This CDR3 is 11 amino acids long. Per the germline V gene, CDR1 is MNHNS and CDR2 is SASEGT. Here the CDR3 reads CASSDGGEVFF. CDR3 in DNA: TGTGCCAGCAGTGACGGAGGGGAAGTTTTCTTT.

V gene TRBV4-1 combines with J gene TRBJ2-3; 7 positions match TRBD2. Germline V gene sequence: CDR1 MGHRA, CDR2 YSYEKL. Trimming at V came to 1 base and at J to 0 bases, leaving 4 bases not matched to a gene. This CDR3 is built from 16 residues. CDR3: CASSQGAGTSTDTQYF. DNA for the CDR3: TGCGCCAGCAGCCAAGGAGCGGGGACTAGCACAGATACGCAGTATTTT.

This clone has a handful of counts. J is TRBJ1-3 and V is TRBV19; perhaps TRBD1 as D (6 bases). V lost 4 bases and J lost 0, with 10 bases in between. The CDR3 runs 15 residues. The germline V gene encodes CDR1 LNHDA and CDR2 SQIVND (reference sequence). CDR3 region: CASSTDRISGNTIYF. CDR3 coding DNA: TGTGCCAGTAGTACAGACAGGATCTCTGGAAACACCATATATTTT. Full variable domain (missing parts from reference TRBV19 and TRBJ1-3): DGGITQSPKYLFRKEGQNVTLSCEQNLNHDAMYWYRQDPGQGLRLIYYSQIVNDFQKGDIAEGYSVSREKKESFPLTVTSAQKNPTAFYLCASSTDRISGNTIYFGEGSWLTVV.

This clone was found a few times. V usage is TRBV5-8 and J usage is TRBJ2-3; 7 bases match TRBD1. The length of the CDR3 is 14 residues. The ends lost 0 bases at V and 8 bases at J; junction bases unmatched: 6. Germline CDR1 reads SGHTS; CDR2 reads YDEGEE. The CDR3 here is CASSLAAGGGTQYF. DNA of the CDR3: TGTGCCAGCAGCTTGGCCGCAGGGGGTGGTACGCAGTATTTT. Looking up the rest from reference TRBV5-8 and TRBJ2-3 gives the full variable domain: EAGVTQSPTHLIKTRGQQATLRCSPISGHTSVYWYQQALGLGLQFLLWYDEGEERNRGNFPPRFSGRQFPNYSSELNVNALELEDSALYLCASSLAAGGGTQYFGPGTRLTVL.

The CDR3 sequence: CASSHPAGDSYEQYF. The CDR3 coding sequence is TGTGCCAGCAGCCATCCAGCGGGGGACTCCTACGAGCAGTACTTC. This chain joins TRBV6-6 and TRBJ2-7; 8 bases are shared with TRBD2. Trimming at V came to 6 bases and at J to 0 bases, leaving 7 bases not matched to a gene. The germline gives CDR1 MNHNY, CDR2 SVGAGI (reference sequence). The CDR3 runs to 15 residues.

J is TRBJ2-2 and V is TRBV6-5; 8 nucleotides line up with TRBD2. Germline V gives CDR1 MNHEY, CDR2 SVGAGI. With V trimmed by 2 bases and J by 1 base, 0 bases remained unmatched. The CDR3 spans 15 residues. Here the CDR3 DNA reads TGTGCCAGCAGTTACCGGGGGGGGAACACCGGGGAGCTGTTTTTT. Translated, it gives CASSYRGGNTGELFF.

V is TRBV5-1 and J is TRBJ2-1; 10 positions match TRBD2. The CDR3 has 15 residues. Germline V CDR1 and CDR2: SGHRS, YFSETQ. With V trimmed by 0 bases and J by 6 bases, 3 bases remained unmatched. The CDR3 is CASSLAASGSNEQFF. The DNA for the CDR3 is TGCGCCAGCAGCTTGGCGGCTAGCGGGAGCAATGAGCAGTTCTTC.

This sequence joins TRBV27 and TRBJ1-2; weak D call: TRBD1 (5 bases). This CDR3 has 13 residues. V was trimmed by 2 bases and J by 8 bases, leaving 12 bases between them. Germline V gene data show CDR1 as MNHEY and CDR2 as SMNVEV (reference sequence). CDR3 sequence: CASSLQGAQGYTF. CDR3 bases: TGTGCCAGCAGTTTACAAGGGGCACAGGGCTACACCTTC.

This rearrangement joins TRBV29-1 to TRBJ2-1, with 10 positions matching TRBD2. CDR1 is SQVTM and CDR2 is ANQGSEA in the germline V gene. After removal of 6 bases from V and 11 bases from J, the junction contained 10 bases not matched to a gene. CDR3 size: 13 residues. The CDR3 bases are TGCAGCGTCACCCTGGGACTAGCGAATCAGCAGTTCTTC. It is translated as CSVTLGLANQQFF.

The chain is built from TRBV6-5 and TRBJ1-5, with 7 positions matching TRBD1. Germline CDR1 is MNHEY and CDR2 is SVGAGI. V shed 4 bases, J shed 8 bases, and the junction held 5 bases outside the gene matches. The CDR3 is 13 residues long. CDR3 nucleotides: TGTGCCAGCAGTTCTAACAGGGGTGAGCCCCAGCATTTT. As protein: CASSSNRGEPQHF.

This sequence joins TRBV19 and TRBJ1-4; the D gene is possibly TRBD1 (5 bases). Germline-derived CDR1 and CDR2 are LNHDA and SQIVND (reference sequence). V dropped 5 bases and J dropped 4 bases, with 14 bases sitting between them. CDR3 length equals 15 residues. DNA of the CDR3: TGTGCCAGTAGTGAGGAGGGGAAAATTAATGAAAAACTGTTTTTT. Amino acid sequence: CASSEEGKINEKLFF.

The chain uses TRBV28 and TRBJ1-1, with TRBD1 identical over 10 bases. Germline V gene sequence: CDR1 MDHEN, CDR2 SYDVKM. With V trimmed by 7 bases and J by 11 bases, 16 bases remained unmatched. The CDR3 is made up of 15 amino acids. DNA for the CDR3: TGTGCCAGCAATTTTCTGACCCGGGACAGGGGAAATGCTTTCTTT. This translates into CASNFLTRDRGNAFF. Full variable domain (outside the CDR3, taken from reference TRBV28 and TRBJ1-1): DVKVTQSSRYLVKRTGEKVFLECVQDMDHENMFWYRQDPGLGLRLIYFSYDVKMKEKGDIPEGYSVSREKKERFSLILESASTNQTSMYLCASNFLTRDRGNAFFGQGTRLTVV.

This chain connects TRBV4-1 to TRBJ1-1; the D is unclear. V was cut by 1 base and J by 4 bases, with 13 bases left in between. The germline V gene encodes CDR1 MGHRA and CDR2 YSYEKL. CDR3 length: 15 residues. The CDR3 nucleotides read TGCGCCAGCAGCCAAGTGTCCAGGAAAGCCACTGAAGCTTTCTTT. As protein: CASSQVSRKATEAFF.

This clone appeared a single time. The rearrangement joins TRBV18 to TRBJ2-5; maybe TRBD1 (6 bases). The germline V gene has CDR1 KGHSH and CDR2 LQKENI. This CDR3 spans 16 amino acids. Trimming took off 3 bases at V and 4 bases at J, with 18 bases between the two ends. This CDR3 reads CASSPLDRPTRETQYF. The CDR3 nucleotides are TGTGCCAGCTCACCTCTGGACAGACCTACGCGAGAGACCCAGTACTTC.